These T cell receptor beta chains were read from a single sample in a study of blood T cell repertoires in COVID-19. Clones were sequenced by immunoSEQ multiplex PCR, and TCRdb holds only the in-frame ones, with some missing. The sample lists 350,000 to 500,000 clones; 70% to 90% were seen once. The sequenced material came from PBMCs or T cells enriched from blood (not recorded which). Every receptor here comes from a young woman who had been exposed to COVID-19. CDR3s include the opening cysteine and the closing phenylalanine or tryptophan. Each record gives: clone size, D gene, J gene, V gene, CDR3 length, CDR3 protein, CDR3 DNA. A D gene is named only where the DNA matches it firmly. Size is stated for part of the rows, as once, few or many counts, or as a class when the clone is expanded.

abundance: NA
d_gene: TRBD2
j_gene: TRBJ2-2
v_gene: TRBV27
len: 17
CDR3aa: CASSFSRLAGGTGELFF
CDR3nt: TGTGCCAGCAGTTTTTCGCGACTAGCGGGGGGCACCGGGGAGCTGTTTTTT

abundance: NA
d_gene: TRBD2
j_gene: TRBJ2-2
v_gene: TRBV19
len: 13
CDR3aa: CASSPTSGGELFF
CDR3nt: TGTGCCAGTAGTCCGACTAGCGGAGGCGAGCTGTTTTTT

abundance: few
d_gene: TRBD2
j_gene: TRBJ2-3
v_gene: TRBV5-1
len: 14
CDR3aa: CASSLGTSVDTQYF
CDR3nt: TGCGCCAGCAGCTTGGGGACTAGCGTAGATACGCAGTATTTT

abundance: NA
d_gene: NA
j_gene: TRBJ2-3
v_gene: TRBV27
len: 14
CDR3aa: CASSLVLSTDTQYF
CDR3nt: TGTGCCAGCAGTCTAGTCCTCAGCACAGATACGCAGTATTTT

abundance: NA
d_gene: NA
j_gene: TRBJ1-1
v_gene: TRBV28
len: 13
CDR3aa: CASRSQGNTEAFF
CDR3nt: TGTGCCAGCAGGTCGCAGGGGAACACTGAAGCTTTCTTT

abundance: NA
d_gene: NA
j_gene: TRBJ1-6
v_gene: TRBV30
len: 13
CDR3aa: CAWSVGGESPLHF
CDR3nt: TGTGCCTGGAGTGTGGGAGGGGAATCACCCCTCCACTTT

abundance: NA
d_gene: NA
j_gene: TRBJ2-2
v_gene: TRBV7-3
len: 13
CDR3aa: CASSLLDTGELFF
CDR3nt: TGTGCCAGCAGCTTACTAGACACCGGGGAGCTGTTTTTT

abundance: NA
d_gene: NA
j_gene: TRBJ1-5
v_gene: TRBV28
len: 16
CDR3aa: CASPSQDGGPNQPQHF
CDR3nt: TGTGCCAGCCCCTCTCAAGACGGGGGGCCCAATCAGCCCCAGCATTTT

abundance: NA
d_gene: NA
j_gene: TRBJ1-2
v_gene: TRBV27
len: 11
CDR3aa: CASTPFHGYTF
CDR3nt: TGTGCCAGCACCCCCTTTCATGGCTACACCTTC

abundance: NA
d_gene: TRBD1
j_gene: TRBJ1-4
v_gene: TRBV7-9
len: 14
CDR3aa: CASSRQGTNEKLFF
CDR3nt: TGTGCCAGCAGTCGACAGGGAACTAATGAAAAACTGTTTTTT

abundance: NA
d_gene: TRBD2
j_gene: TRBJ2-7
v_gene: TRBV28
len: 18
CDR3aa: CASSLAGDGRTRYYEQYF
CDR3nt: TGTGCCAGCAGTTTAGCGGGGGATGGTCGGACTCGTTACTACGAGCAGTACTTC

abundance: NA
d_gene: TRBD2
j_gene: TRBJ2-5
v_gene: TRBV11-1
len: 16
CDR3aa: CASSLYSSGSRETQYF
CDR3nt: TGTGCCAGCAGCTTATATTCTAGCGGGAGTAGAGAGACCCAGTACTTC

abundance: NA
d_gene: NA
j_gene: TRBJ2-7
v_gene: TRBV4-2
len: 14
CDR3aa: CASSQRDSPYEQYF
CDR3nt: TGTGCCAGCAGCCAGCGGGACTCCCCCTACGAGCAGTACTTC

abundance: NA
d_gene: TRBD1
j_gene: TRBJ1-6
v_gene: TRBV5-1
len: 16
CDR3aa: CASSLKQGSDNSPLHF
CDR3nt: TGCGCCAGCAGCCTTAAACAGGGGAGTGATAATTCACCCCTCCACTTT

abundance: NA
d_gene: TRBD1
j_gene: TRBJ2-2
v_gene: TRBV7-9
len: 15
CDR3aa: CASRQAGTATGELFF
CDR3nt: TGTGCCAGCAGACAGGCCGGGACAGCCACCGGGGAGCTGTTTTTT

abundance: NA
d_gene: NA
j_gene: TRBJ1-6
v_gene: TRBV28
len: 16
CDR3aa: CASSLQRGSGNSPLHF
CDR3nt: TGTGCCAGCAGTTTACAACGAGGCAGTGGTAATTCACCCCTCCACTTT

abundance: NA
d_gene: TRBD1
j_gene: TRBJ1-6
v_gene: TRBV30
len: 16
CDR3aa: CAWSTGQVTLYSPLHF
CDR3nt: TGTGCCTGGAGTACGGGACAGGTTACTTTATATTCACCCCTCCACTTT

abundance: once
d_gene: NA
j_gene: TRBJ1-5
v_gene: TRBV7-2
len: 16
CDR3aa: CASSLPLTGSGQPQHF
CDR3nt: TGTGCCAGCAGCTTGCCCCTTACAGGGTCGGGTCAGCCCCAGCATTTT

abundance: NA
d_gene: NA
j_gene: TRBJ1-1
v_gene: TRBV10-3
len: 17
CDR3aa: CAITRTAGGRMNTEAFF
CDR3nt: TGTGCCATCACTCGCACCGCCGGGGGGCGTATGAACACTGAAGCTTTCTTT

abundance: NA
d_gene: NA
j_gene: TRBJ1-5
v_gene: TRBV28
len: 14
CDR3aa: CASSFLAEPQPQHF
CDR3nt: TGTGCCAGCAGTTTTCTCGCAGAACCCCAGCCCCAGCATTTT

abundance: few
d_gene: NA
j_gene: TRBJ1-5
v_gene: TRBV28
len: 14
CDR3aa: CASSFGGINQPQHF
CDR3nt: TGTGCCAGCAGTTTCGGGGGTATTAATCAGCCCCAGCATTTT

abundance: NA
d_gene: TRBD1
j_gene: TRBJ1-2
v_gene: TRBV5-6
len: 17
CDR3aa: CASSLDWDRGKVYGYTF
CDR3nt: TGTGCCAGCAGCTTAGACTGGGACAGGGGTAAAGTCTATGGCTACACCTTC

abundance: NA
d_gene: NA
j_gene: TRBJ2-7
v_gene: TRBV11-2
len: 16
CDR3aa: CASSDSPGVGSYEQYF
CDR3nt: TGTGCCAGCAGCGATAGTCCGGGGGTAGGATCCTACGAGCAGTACTTC

abundance: NA
d_gene: TRBD2
j_gene: TRBJ2-7
v_gene: TRBV5-1
len: 15
CDR3aa: CASSLWAGADYEQYF
CDR3nt: TGCGCCAGCAGCTTGTGGGCGGGAGCGGACTACGAGCAGTACTTC

abundance: NA
d_gene: TRBD2
j_gene: TRBJ2-3
v_gene: TRBV6-5
len: 16
CDR3aa: CASSYSSGGVSDTQYF
CDR3nt: TGTGCCAGCAGTTACTCTAGCGGGGGGGTTTCAGATACGCAGTATTTT

abundance: NA
d_gene: TRBD1
j_gene: TRBJ1-6
v_gene: TRBV19
len: 15
CDR3aa: CASSVDRGSSFPLHF
CDR3nt: TGTGCCAGTAGTGTGGACAGGGGCTCATCATTCCCCCTCCACTTT

abundance: NA
d_gene: NA
j_gene: TRBJ2-5
v_gene: TRBV30
len: 13
CDR3aa: CAWEGGLRETQYF
CDR3nt: TGTGCCTGGGAGGGGGGGCTCCGAGAGACCCAGTACTTC